This T cell receptor (beta chain) came from a study of blood T cell repertoires in COVID-19. Study overall: Italy, Spain and the United States were the sources of the convalescent and acute COVID-19 samples.

Authors' methods: Reference gene primer amplification yielded estimated nucleated cell counts. Profiling relied on immunoSEQ multiplex PCR, and the TCRdb table lists in-frame clones only, not all of them. The V and J calls and clone size come from that table; D and trimming were worked out from the DNA. The data contain roughly 100,000 clones, approximately 84% of them singletons. Germline values: CDR1 MNHEY, CDR2 SVGAGI. This CDR3 comprises 16 residues. Trimming took 2 bases from V and 1 from J, leaving 14 bases between them. The sample taken for sequencing was peripheral blood. The origin of this receptor is a human donor in a cohort sampled during active or convalescent COVID-19. The rearrangement joins TRBV6-5 to TRBJ2-5; TRBD2 is a possible D gene (6 bases). In nucleotides, the CDR3 is TGTGCCAGCAGTTACACGGTTAGCGGATCCCAAGAGACCCAGTACTTC. The encoded protein is CASSYTVSGSQETQYF.